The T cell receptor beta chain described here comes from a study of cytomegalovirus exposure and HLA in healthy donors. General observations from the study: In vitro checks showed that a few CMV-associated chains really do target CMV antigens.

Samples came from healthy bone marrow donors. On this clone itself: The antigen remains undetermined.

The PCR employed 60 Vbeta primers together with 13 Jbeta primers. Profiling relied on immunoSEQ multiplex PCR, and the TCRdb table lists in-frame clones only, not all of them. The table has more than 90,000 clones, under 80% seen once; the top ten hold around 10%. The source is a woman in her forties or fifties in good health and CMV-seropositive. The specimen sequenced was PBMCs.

In DNA form, the CDR3 reads TGCGCCAGCAGCCAAGATCCAGCGGATACCTACAATGAGCAGTTCTTC. Translated: CASSQDPADTYNEQFF. The rearrangement uses TRBV4-1 and TRBJ2-1; the D gene is possibly TRBD2 (5 bases). Germline V gene sequence: CDR1 MGHRA, CDR2 YSYEKL. This CDR3 region has 16 residues. V was pared by 0 bases and J by 2 bases, with 11 bases between.